This T cell receptor (beta chain) derives from a study of T-cell reconstitution after alpha-beta-depleted transplantation in children. The CDR3 spans 12 residues. The V and J ends lost 0 bases and 7 bases respectively, with 6 bases between them. Germline CDR1 and CDR2: SEHNR and FQNEAQ (reference sequence). Preparation of the TCRbeta library involved a method that used unique molecular identifiers. Using its own MiXCR run on the PCR reads, TCRdb lists one record per CDR3 protein. The sample has about 360,000 distinct CDR3 sequences, 13% seen once. The sample holds many counts of this clonotype. The chain employs TRBV7-9 and TRBJ2-5; TRBD2 is a possible D gene (5 bases). This specimen consisted of PBMCs, obtained from the stem cell graft. This TCR was sampled from a human donor who donated a stem cell graft to a child with Fanconi anemia. CDR3 coding DNA: TGTGCCAGCAGCTTAGCTCGGGGGACCCAGTACTTC. It encodes CASSLARGTQYF.